What follows are 32 T cell receptor beta chains derived from one specimen sequenced in a study of cytomegalovirus exposure and HLA in healthy donors. This PCR relied on a set of 60 Vbeta primers and 13 Jbeta primers. Repertoires were generated with immunoSEQ multiplex PCR, while TCRdb's copy carries only in-frame clones and drops some. The sample yields some 150,000 clones, 65% to 80% seen once. Sequencing input: PBMCs. These receptors were obtained from a woman aged 25 to 39 in good health and CMV-seronegative.

In this sample, this clone turned up a few times. The chain carries TRBV7-9 and TRBJ1-2; unclear D gene. Germline CDR1 reads SEHNR; CDR2 reads FQNEAQ (reference sequence). The CDR3 has 12 amino acids. V shed 5 bases and J shed 8 bases, with 12 bases lying between them. The CDR3 nucleotides are TGTGCCAGCAGCCTGCGGGCGGAAGGCTACACCTTC. Translated: CASSLRAEGYTF.

The V and J genes are TRBV28 and TRBJ2-7, with D perhaps matching TRBD2 (6 bases). V gave up 1 base and J gave up 0 bases, with 13 bases separating them. The CDR3 consists of 16 residues. The germline gives CDR1 MDHEN, CDR2 SYDVKM. This CDR3 reads CASSLSGTVNSYEQYF. DNA of the CDR3: TGTGCCAGCAGTTTATCCGGGACTGTTAACTCCTACGAGCAGTACTTC.

This clone was seen a handful of times. The chain employs TRBV29-1 and TRBJ2-3; 7 nucleotides match TRBD1. Germline V gene sequence: CDR1 SQVTM, CDR2 ANQGSEA. The CDR3 has 15 amino acids. The V segment lost 6 bases and the J segment 0 bases; nucleotides outside the gene matches: 9. The CDR3 DNA follows: TGCAGCGTGGAGTACAGGGGTACTAGCACAGATACGCAGTATTTT. This encodes CSVEYRGTSTDTQYF.

The CDR3 sequence is CASSLRTGWKETQYF. Written as DNA, the CDR3 is TGTGCCAGTAGTCTCCGGACAGGTTGGAAAGAGACCCAGTACTTC. The chain couples TRBV19 to TRBJ2-5; 7 bases are shared with TRBD1. The J segment lost 3 bases and the V segment lost 5 bases, leaving 9 bases of the junction unmatched. This CDR3 spans 15 amino acids. Germline CDR1 and CDR2: LNHDA and SQIVND (reference sequence).

The genes are TRBV5-8 and TRBJ2-1, with D possibly matching TRBD1 (6 bases). Trimming took 7 bases from V and 6 from J, leaving 14 bases between them. The CDR3 runs 13 residues. The germline V gene encodes CDR1 SGHTS and CDR2 YDEGEE. The CDR3 is CASGARGTNEQFF. In DNA, the CDR3 is TGTGCCAGCGGGGCCAGGGGAACCAATGAGCAGTTCTTC.

Only a few counts were recorded for this clone. This chain connects TRBV7-9 to TRBJ1-1; D might be TRBD1 (6 bases). Germline assignment: CDR1 SEHNR and CDR2 FQNEAQ (reference sequence). Trimming took 7 bases from V and 4 from J, leaving 19 bases between them. This CDR3 has 15 residues. CDR3 protein: CASTKDRTGSTEAFF. The CDR3 DNA sequence: TGTGCCAGCACCAAAGATAGAACAGGGAGCACTGAAGCTTTCTTT.

This clone appeared a few times. The V call is TRBV5-1, the J call TRBJ2-5, with TRBD1 matching 12 bases. Germline V gives CDR1 SGHRS, CDR2 YFSETQ. The CDR3 is 17 residues long. With V trimmed by 4 bases and J by 1 base, 8 bases remained unmatched. This CDR3 reads CASSPGTGGPLQETQYF. In DNA, the CDR3 is TGCGCCAGCAGCCCCGGGACAGGGGGCCCACTCCAAGAGACCCAGTACTTC.

The gene calls are TRBV27 and TRBJ1-6; tentatively, D is TRBD1 (5 bases). V gave up 3 bases and J gave up 7 bases, with 16 bases separating them. In germline, CDR1 is MNHEY, CDR2 SMNVEV (reference sequence). This CDR3 has 16 residues. CDR3 sequence (DNA): TGTGCCAGCAGTTTGTGGATTACGGGGGGGAATTCACCCCTCCACTTT. This encodes CASSLWITGGNSPLHF.

This clone was seen a handful of times. The rearrangement links TRBV5-4 to TRBJ2-1; the match to TRBD2 covers 9 bases. The CDR3 length is 16 residues. Unmatched junction bases numbered 5, after V lost 0 bases and J lost 4 bases. Germline lookup yields CDR1 SGHNT and CDR2 YYREEE (reference sequence). CDR3 coding DNA: TGTGCCAGCAGCTTGGGCGGGACTAGCCTTTACAATGAGCAGTTCTTC. Translating it yields CASSLGGTSLYNEQFF. The whole variable domain, remainder taken from reference TRBV5-4 and TRBJ2-1, is ETGVTQSPTHLIKTRGQQVTLRCSSQSGHNTVSWYQQALGQGPQFIFQYYREEENGRGNFPPRFSGLQFPNYSSELNVNALELDDSALYLCASSLGGTSLYNEQFFGPGTRLTVL.

The rearrangement joins TRBV19 to TRBJ1-1; TRBD1 is a possible D gene (5 bases). This CDR3 comprises 14 residues. The V and J ends lost 1 base and 7 bases respectively, with 13 bases between them. Per germline, CDR1 LNHDA and CDR2 SQIVND (reference sequence). CDR3 amino acids: CASSIGGGTVEAFF. CDR3 bases: TGTGCCAGTAGTATAGGCGGCGGGACCGTTGAAGCTTTCTTT. Based on the CDR3 plus reference TRBV19 and TRBJ1-1, the full variable domain is DGGITQSPKYLFRKEGQNVTLSCEQNLNHDAMYWYRQDPGQGLRLIYYSQIVNDFQKGDIAEGYSVSREKKESFPLTVTSAQKNPTAFYLCASSIGGGTVEAFFGQGTRLTVV.

The chain has TRBV19 and TRBJ1-2; D is uncertain. Trimming removed 1 base from V and 0 bases from J, with 15 bases in between. This CDR3 has 17 residues. Per the germline V gene, CDR1 is LNHDA and CDR2 is SQIVND (reference sequence). As DNA, the CDR3 is TGTGCCAGTAGTATAGCGTCAGCCTATCTAGCTAACTATGGCTACACCTTC. It specifies CASSIASAYLANYGYTF.

The gene calls are TRBV28 and TRBJ1-1; 7 bases map to TRBD1. Trimming removed 6 bases from V and 3 bases from J; junction bases left unmatched: 10. The CDR3 is made up of 15 amino acids. Germline V lookup: CDR1 MDHEN, CDR2 SYDVKM. The CDR3 nucleotides read TGTGCCAGCAGCTTCCTCGGACAGGATTACACTGAAGCTTTCTTT. Amino acid sequence: CASSFLGQDYTEAFF.

There are a few counts of this clone. The rearrangement uses TRBV7-9 and TRBJ1-2, with 10 bases matching TRBD1. J gave up 3 bases and V 5 bases, and 6 bases lay outside the gene matches. The germline CDR1 and CDR2 sequences are SEHNR and FQNEAQ (reference sequence). This CDR3 contains 15 residues. The CDR3 protein is CASSPSTGGDYGYTF. The CDR3 coding sequence is TGTGCCAGCAGCCCGTCGACAGGGGGCGACTATGGCTACACCTTC. The whole variable domain, filled in from reference TRBV7-9 and TRBJ1-2, reads DTGVSQNPRHKITKRGQNVTFRCDPISEHNRLYWYRQTLGQGPEFLTYFQNEAQLEKSRLLSDRFSAERPKGSFSTLEIQRTEQGDSAMYLCASSPSTGGDYGYTFGSGTRLTVV.

This clone was detected a few times. The CDR3 sequence is CASSEIGTGGAGVGYTF. The CDR3 nucleotides are TGTGCCAGCAGTGAAATTGGGACAGGGGGCGCAGGAGTTGGCTACACCTTC. The genes are TRBV2 and TRBJ1-2; TRBD1 agrees at 12 bases. V lost 2 bases, J lost 7 bases, and 11 bases stayed unmatched. This CDR3 comprises 17 residues. The germline CDR1 and CDR2 sequences are SNHLY and FYNNEI.

The CDR3, as DNA: TGTGCCAGCAGCTCCACTATCCGGGGTGAGCAGTTCTTC. Translating it yields CASSSTIRGEQFF. The chain joins TRBV7-3 to TRBJ2-1, with D perhaps matching TRBD2 (5 bases). This CDR3 is built from 13 residues. Germline V gene sequence: CDR1 SGHTA, CDR2 FQGTGA. V was trimmed by 4 bases and J by 9 bases, leaving 13 bases between them.

The CDR3 sequence is CASSLRDRNTGELFF. CDR3 nucleotide sequence: TGTGCCAGCAGCTTGCGGGACAGGAACACCGGGGAGCTGTTTTTT. The chain uses TRBV5-4 and TRBJ2-2, with 7 bases fitting TRBD1. The CDR3 totals 15 residues. CDR1 and CDR2 (germline): SGHNT, YYREEE (reference sequence). J lost 1 base, V lost 1 base, and 1 base had no gene match.

This chain joins TRBV7-8 and TRBJ2-3; no reliable D call. This CDR3 comprises 14 residues. Per germline, CDR1 SGHVS and CDR2 FQNEAQ. V lost 2 bases to trimming and J lost 2 bases, with 8 bases between them. CDR3 protein: CASSLNSYTDTQYF. For the CDR3, the DNA is TGTGCCAGCAGCTTAAACAGCTACACAGATACGCAGTATTTT.

Concerning this clone itself: An end of the junction differs from the germline gene, which may be a read error. The chain is built from TRBV5-6 and TRBJ2-3; 14 bases fit TRBD2. Germline assignment: CDR1 SGHDT and CDR2 YYEEEE. This CDR3 has 16 residues. CDR3 protein: CASSLGLAGGTVTQYF. CDR3 DNA: TGTGCCAGCAGCTTGGGACTAGCGGGAGGGACAGTTACGCAGTATTTT.

V is TRBV9 and J is TRBJ2-5; 10 bases agree with TRBD1. The germline CDR1 and CDR2 sequences are SGDLS and YYNGEE. The length of the CDR3 is 14 residues. V was clipped by 3 bases and J by 4 bases; unmatched bases: 3. The CDR3 coding sequence is TGTGCCAGCAGCGCAGACAGGGGGCGAGAGACCCAGTACTTC. As protein: CASSADRGRETQYF.

The chain employs TRBV5-1 and TRBJ2-7; D is possibly TRBD1 (6 bases). The germline CDR1 and CDR2 sequences are SGHRS and YFSETQ. The CDR3 totals 15 residues. The ends were cut back, 2 bases at V and 2 bases at J, with 14 bases in the middle. CDR3 nucleotides: TGCGCCAGCAGCTTCCAGGGGCTAGGTACCTACGAGCAGTACTTC. Its protein is CASSFQGLGTYEQYF.

The chain is built from TRBV28 and TRBJ2-3; D possibly corresponds to TRBD2 (7 bases). This CDR3 is built from 15 residues. Trimming cost V 5 bases and J 5 bases, with 17 bases left between them. Germline V lookup: CDR1 MDHEN, CDR2 SYDVKM. The CDR3 nucleotides read TGTGCCAGCAGTAAGGGAGGGGGGGCCTTAGATACGCAGTATTTT. Translation: CASSKGGGALDTQYF.

This clone was observed a few times. V and J are TRBV5-1 and TRBJ1-1, with TRBD1 matching over 7 bases. After removal of 2 bases from V and 5 bases from J, the junction contained 6 bases not matched to a gene. This CDR3 has 14 amino acids. Germline loops: CDR1 SGHRS, CDR2 YFSETQ. This chain's CDR3 is CASSFSGGDTEAFF. The DNA of the CDR3 is TGCGCCAGCAGCTTTTCAGGGGGTGATACTGAAGCTTTCTTT.

This clone came up once. The chain employs TRBV11-2 and TRBJ1-4; D is uncertain. Trimming stripped 6 bases from V and 12 bases from J, with 17 bases between. This CDR3 spans 13 amino acids. Germline V gene data show CDR1 as SGHAT and CDR2 as FQNNGV. CDR3 loop: CASRPGSLGELFF. DNA for the CDR3: TGTGCCAGCAGACCGGGATCCCTTGGAGAACTGTTTTTT.

This clone was detected a few times. The rearrangement uses TRBV28 and TRBJ1-5; D remains unclear. Trimming cost V 8 bases and J 3 bases, with 8 bases left between them. Germline V CDR1 and CDR2: MDHEN, SYDVKM. This CDR3 has 12 residues. The DNA for the CDR3 is TGTGCCAGCGAAAGCAACAATCAGCCCCAGCATTTT. Amino acids: CASESNNQPQHF. The full variable domain, with the rest looked up from reference TRBV28 and TRBJ1-5, is DVKVTQSSRYLVKRTGEKVFLECVQDMDHENMFWYRQDPGLGLRLIYFSYDVKMKEKGDIPEGYSVSREKKERFSLILESASTNQTSMYLCASESNNQPQHFGDGTRLSIL.

The V call is TRBV30, the J call TRBJ1-5; D is unclear. CDR3 size: 13 residues. Germline-derived CDR1 and CDR2 are GTSNPN and SVGIG (reference sequence). Trimming removed 2 bases from V and 6 bases from J, with 11 bases in between. The CDR3 loop reads CAWSRSEAQPQHF. The CDR3 DNA reads as TGTGCCTGGAGTCGATCGGAGGCTCAGCCCCAGCATTTT. Full variable domain (outside the CDR3, taken from reference TRBV30 and TRBJ1-5): SQTIHQWPATLVQPVGSPLSLECTVEGTSNPNLYWYRQAAGRGLQLLFYSVGIGQISSEVPQNLSASRPQDRQFILSSKKLLLSDSGFYLCAWSRSEAQPQHFGDGTRLSIL.

This clone was picked up a small number of times. The chain combines TRBV18 with TRBJ2-7, with 9 nucleotides matching TRBD2. Trimming at V came to 0 bases and at J to 4 bases, leaving 7 bases not matched to a gene. CDR3 length: 16 residues. The germline V gene encodes CDR1 KGHSH and CDR2 LQKENI. The CDR3 DNA is TGTGCCAGCTCACCACCGGGTAGCGGGAGAGGTTACGAGCAGTACTTC. It translates to CASSPPGSGRGYEQYF.

This sequence joins TRBV7-3 and TRBJ2-7; 11 bases align to TRBD2. CDR1 is SGHTA, CDR2 FQGTGA, per germline. The CDR3 runs 15 residues. Trimming cost V 5 bases and J 3 bases; bases outside gene matches: 6. CDR3 amino acids: CASSQLAGGSYEQYF. In nucleotides, the CDR3 is TGTGCCAGCAGCCAATTAGCGGGAGGGAGCTACGAGCAGTACTTC.

This clone was counted only a few times. This rearrangement joins TRBV19 to TRBJ2-1; 7 bases agree with TRBD2. CDR1 LNHDA and CDR2 SQIVND come from the germline V gene (reference sequence). J was trimmed by 4 bases and V by 5 bases; bases with no gene match: 5. The CDR3 extends over 14 amino acids. The CDR3 DNA sequence: TGTGCCAGTAGTTTGGGGGGGGATTACAATGAGCAGTTCTTC. Its protein is CASSLGGDYNEQFF.

The genes are TRBV7-2 and TRBJ1-1; 8 bases fit TRBD1. The CDR3 has 16 amino acids. Germline V gene lookup returns CDR1 SGHTA and CDR2 FQGNSA. J gave up 1 base and V 3 bases, and 7 bases lay outside the gene matches. In DNA form, the CDR3 reads TGTGCCAGCAGCTTTGGACAGGGAACTTGGAACACTGAAGCTTTCTTT. It encodes CASSFGQGTWNTEAFF.

V usage is TRBV28 and J usage is TRBJ2-2, with a possible D match to TRBD2 (6 bases). The CDR3 runs to 16 residues. The ends were cut back, 3 bases at V and 7 bases at J, with 18 bases in the middle. Germline loops: CDR1 MDHEN, CDR2 SYDVKM. The DNA of the CDR3 is TGTGCCAGCAGTTTCCGACTAAGGACTACTAGCGGGGAGCTGTTTTTT. Protein sequence: CASSFRLRTTSGELFF.

This clone has just a few counts. The chain carries TRBV9 and TRBJ1-2, with D maybe TRBD1 (5 bases). This CDR3 region has 16 residues. V was clipped by 3 bases and J by 4 bases, with 19 bases between them. Germline assignment: CDR1 SGDLS and CDR2 YYNGEE. CDR3 nucleotide sequence: TGTGCCAGCAGCGCAATAAACACGGGGGGTCTCTATGGCTACACCTTC. Translation: CASSAINTGGLYGYTF.

The chain recombines TRBV28 with TRBJ2-5, with a weak D call TRBD1 (6 bases). V was cut by 3 bases and J by 5 bases, with 13 bases left in between. CDR1 is MDHEN and CDR2 is SYDVKM in the germline V gene. The CDR3 extends over 14 amino acids. Here the CDR3 reads CASSFLGAEETQYF. DNA of the CDR3: TGTGCCAGCAGTTTTTTGGGGGCGGAGGAGACCCAGTACTTC. Combining the CDR3 with reference TRBV28 and TRBJ2-5 gives the whole variable domain DVKVTQSSRYLVKRTGEKVFLECVQDMDHENMFWYRQDPGLGLRLIYFSYDVKMKEKGDIPEGYSVSREKKERFSLILESASTNQTSMYLCASSFLGAEETQYFGPGTRLLVL.